This T cell receptor (beta chain) was observed in a study of T cell changes during pregnancy in multiple sclerosis. Germline assignment: CDR1 MNHNS and CDR2 SASEGT. V was pared by 11 bases and J by 5 bases, with 13 bases of the junction left unmatched. The CDR3 loop spans 15 amino acids. TCRdb's copy holds only in-frame clones and misses some; the assay was immunoSEQ multiplex PCR. The data contain about 44,000 clones, roughly 94% of them seen just once; the ten biggest clones take up under 0.55%. This clonotype originated in a female donor with multiple sclerosis, enrolled in a pregnancy study. The chain joins TRBV6-1 to TRBJ2-3; 10 bases match TRBD2. The sample in question was CD4+ T cells from peripheral blood mononuclear cells, obtained in the first trimester of pregnancy. As DNA, the CDR3 is TGTGCCGCCAGTTCCAGCGGGGGGGCTAGAGATACGCAGTATTTT. It yields the protein CAASSSGGARDTQYF.